This T cell receptor beta chain was sequenced during a study of blood T cell repertoires in COVID-19. Study-wide background: Samples of COVID-19 (acute and convalescent) were obtained from the United States, Italy and Spain. The cDNA or gDNA used as material had been derived from T cells, B-cell-depleted T cells, or PBMCs.

The CDR3 consists of 16 residues. CDR1 and CDR2 (germline): LNHNV, YYDKDF (reference sequence). The V and J ends lost 4 bases and 1 base, in that order; junction bases with no gene match: 6. Methods used by the authors: Nucleated cell number was recorded as an estimate derived from reference gene primer amplification. Sequenced by immunoSEQ multiplex PCR; TCRdb stores in-frame clones only, minus some. V, J and clone size are taken as reported in that table, and D and trimming were inferred from the DNA itself. The sample lists around 70,000 clones; 80% to 90% were seen once. The clonotype was recovered from a man aged 65 to 79 with acute or convalescent COVID-19. The chain is built from TRBV15 and TRBJ1-5; 8 positions agree with TRBD1. Sequencing was done on a sample of peripheral blood. The CDR3 sequence: CATSTGAGGSNQPQHF. The CDR3 region has the DNA TGTGCCACCAGCACGGGTGCAGGGGGCAGCAATCAGCCCCAGCATTTT.